Each of the 5 T cell receptor beta chains below was sequenced from the same sample in a study of cytomegalovirus exposure and HLA in healthy donors. 13 Jbeta primers and 60 Vbeta primers were used for the PCR. Assay used: immunoSEQ multiplex PCR; TCRdb lists only in-frame clones, some missing. This sample has more than 130,000 clones, with 77% found just once. The sequenced material came from PBMCs. The receptors here all came from a woman in her 50s in good health and CMV-seronegative.

The V call is TRBV15, the J call TRBJ1-4; D is unclear. V was shortened by 1 base and J by 4 bases, with 7 bases between the two germline ends. CDR3 length equals 14 residues. CDR1 is LNHNV and CDR2 is YYDKDF in the germline V gene (reference sequence). DNA of the CDR3: TGTGCCACCAGCAGAGGCGGCCTTAATGAAAAACTGTTTTTT. Protein: CATSRGGLNEKLFF.

The genes are TRBV5-5 and TRBJ1-1; D uncertain. The germline V gene encodes CDR1 SGHKS and CDR2 YYEKEE (reference sequence). V was trimmed by 1 base and J by 6 bases, leaving 10 bases between them. This CDR3 has 13 amino acids. The DNA of the CDR3 is TGTGCCAGCAGCTTGACAGTGACGGCTGAAGCTTTCTTT. This translates into CASSLTVTAEAFF.

The rearrangement joins TRBV2 to TRBJ1-2; no definite D call. The ends were cut back, 11 bases at V and 4 bases at J, with 17 bases in the middle. From germline, CDR1 is SNHLY and CDR2 FYNNEI. The CDR3 sequence is 13 residues long. The CDR3 protein is CAYRVGSGYGYTF. The CDR3 DNA reads TGTGCCTACCGGGTCGGATCCGGCTATGGCTACACCTTC.

This chain joins TRBV4-1 and TRBJ2-3; 9 bases line up with TRBD2. Trimming removed 5 bases from V and 2 bases from J; junction bases left unmatched: 11. The CDR3 sequence is 17 residues long. The germline V gene encodes CDR1 MGHRA and CDR2 YSYEKL. CDR3 DNA: TGCGCCAGCAGCGCATTGACTAGCGGAATTCCCACAGATACGCAGTATTTT. Protein product: CASSALTSGIPTDTQYF.

The chain links TRBV2 to TRBJ1-2; a weak D match, TRBD1 (5 bases). This CDR3 region has 15 residues. Deletions cut 9 bases from V and 0 bases from J, with 17 bases between. The germline CDR1 and CDR2 sequences are SNHLY and FYNNEI. CDR3 amino acids: CARVKGSTANYGYTF. The CDR3 coding sequence is TGTGCCAGGGTGAAGGGGTCCACAGCTAACTATGGCTACACCTTC.